The T cell receptor (beta chain) described here comes from a study of blood T cell repertoires in COVID-19. The wider study: Donors in the United States, Italy and Spain gave samples during acute or convalescent COVID-19.

Which cohort a participant joined came from the clinical history participants gave. Recovered status applied to Cohort 3 donors who had two consecutive negative PCRs. It also applied to those with clearance or with symptom resolution. Trimming removed 6 bases from V and 0 bases from J, with 11 bases in between. Per germline, CDR1 SGHNT and CDR2 YENEEA. The CDR3 is 15 residues long. In the study's own analysis: Estimation of nucleated cell counts was performed using reference gene primer amplification. Assay: immunoSEQ multiplex PCR; the TCRdb copy retains only in-frame clones and omits some. That table is the source of V, J and clone size, and D and trimming were worked out from the DNA. The sample includes just over 350,000 clones, roughly 84% of them seen just once.

The chain recombines TRBV11-3 with TRBJ2-2; maybe TRBD1 (6 bases). The sequence derives from a woman in her 30s who had recovered from COVID-19. Sequencing was done on a sample of PBMCs or T cells enriched from blood (not recorded which). The CDR3: CASSQQGSNTGELFF. DNA of the CDR3: TGTGCCAGCAGTCAACAGGGATCGAACACCGGGGAGCTGTTTTTT.